The 2 T cell receptor beta chains below all came from one sample that was sequenced in a study of PD-1 blockade in classical Hodgkin lymphoma. The data were produced by immunoSEQ multiplex PCR, yet TCRdb's version contains in-frame clones alone and is incomplete. The sample shows 100,000 to 120,000 clones, 80% to 90% of them seen only once. After autologous stem cell transplantation all patients relapsed, and prior brentuximab vedotin exposure differed between cohorts. Sample: peripheral blood mononuclear cells (PBMCs), taken before the second cycle of nivolumab. These receptors were taken from a human donor with classical Hodgkin lymphoma.

The CDR3 reads CASSQGPPPLAGTYNEQFF. In nucleotides, the CDR3 is TGCGCCAGCAGCCAAGGGCCCCCTCCTCTAGCGGGGACTTACAATGAGCAGTTCTTC. The chain recombines TRBV4-1 with TRBJ2-1, with TRBD2 matching 9 bases. This CDR3 is 19 amino acids long. Germline CDR1 reads MGHRA; CDR2 reads YSYEKL. With V trimmed by 1 base and J by 4 bases, 14 bases remained unmatched.

This sequence joins TRBV6-1 and TRBJ1-3; D may be TRBD1 (5 bases). V was shortened by 0 bases and J by 0 bases, with 9 bases between the two germline ends. Germline lookup yields CDR1 MNHNS and CDR2 SASEGT. The CDR3 runs 16 residues. For the CDR3, the DNA is TGTGCCAGCAGTGAAGCAAAGGGGAACTCTGGAAACACCATATATTTT. It specifies CASSEAKGNSGNTIYF.